The source of this TCR beta chain is a study of T cell changes during pregnancy in multiple sclerosis. Germline assignment: CDR1 SGHAT and CDR2 FQNNGV. CDR3 length: 13 residues. Deletions cut 5 bases from V and 1 base from J, with 8 bases between. This table comes from immunoSEQ multiplex PCR, and its TCRdb copy is limited to in-frame clones, with some not included. The sample yields around 50,000 clones, 92% seen once. The material sequenced was CD4+ T cells from peripheral blood mononuclear cells, taken in the second trimester of pregnancy. This sequence originates from a female donor with multiple sclerosis, enrolled in a pregnancy study. The chain has TRBV11-2 and TRBJ1-1, with D unresolved. This CDR3 reads CASSIHGNTEAFF. CDR3 coding DNA: TGTGCCAGCAGCATCCACGGGAACACTGAAGCTTTCTTT.